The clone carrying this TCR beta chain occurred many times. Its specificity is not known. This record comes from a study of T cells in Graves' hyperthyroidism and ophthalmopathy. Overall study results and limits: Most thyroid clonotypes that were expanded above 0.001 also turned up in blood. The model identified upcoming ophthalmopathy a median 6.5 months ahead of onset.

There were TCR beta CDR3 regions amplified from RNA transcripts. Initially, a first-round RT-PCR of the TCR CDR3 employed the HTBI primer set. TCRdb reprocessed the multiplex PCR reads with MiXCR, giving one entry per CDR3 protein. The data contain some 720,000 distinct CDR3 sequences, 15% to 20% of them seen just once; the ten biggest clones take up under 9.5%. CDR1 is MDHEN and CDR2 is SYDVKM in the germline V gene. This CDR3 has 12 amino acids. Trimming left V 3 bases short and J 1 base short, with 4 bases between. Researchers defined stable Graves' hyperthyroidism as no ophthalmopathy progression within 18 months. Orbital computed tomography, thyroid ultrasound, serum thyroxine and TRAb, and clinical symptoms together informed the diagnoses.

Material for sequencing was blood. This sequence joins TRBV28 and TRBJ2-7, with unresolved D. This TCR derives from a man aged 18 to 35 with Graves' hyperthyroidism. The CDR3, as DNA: TGTGCCAGCAGTTTGTTGTCCTACGAGCAGTACTTC. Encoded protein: CASSLLSYEQYF.